These 6 T cell receptor beta chains originate from one sample sequenced in a study of cytomegalovirus exposure and HLA in healthy donors. The PCR was carried out with 60 Vbeta primers and 13 Jbeta primers. The data were produced by immunoSEQ multiplex PCR, yet TCRdb's version contains in-frame clones alone and is incomplete. The sample shows roughly 120,000 clones, 65% to 80% of them seen only once. Sequenced material: PBMCs. The receptor set was obtained from a human donor in good health.

The J gene is TRBJ2-5, the V gene TRBV28; D might be TRBD1 (6 bases). CDR3 length equals 16 residues. Germline values: CDR1 MDHEN, CDR2 SYDVKM. Trimming pared 3 bases from V and 2 bases from J, leaving 16 bases between. CDR3 sequence (DNA): TGTGCCAGCAGTTTTTTGACAGGCGGGTTTCAAGAGACCCAGTACTTC. Translating it yields CASSFLTGGFQETQYF. Full variable domain (remainder filled in from reference TRBV28 and TRBJ2-5): DVKVTQSSRYLVKRTGEKVFLECVQDMDHENMFWYRQDPGLGLRLIYFSYDVKMKEKGDIPEGYSVSREKKERFSLILESASTNQTSMYLCASSFLTGGFQETQYFGPGTRLLVL.

This clone showed up just once. V gene TRBV6-1 combines with J gene TRBJ2-5; D is unclear. The J call may be wrong; the DNA end is better matched by TRBJ2-7. The CDR3 runs 14 residues. Germline CDR1 MNHNS, CDR2 SASEGT. The CDR3: CASREPRGNYEQYF. The CDR3 nucleotides read TGTGCCAGCAGGGAACCCAGAGGCAATTACGAGCAGTACTTC.

The CDR3 nucleotides are TGCGCCAGCAGCTTGGCTAGCGGGAGTGAGCAGTTCTTC. Protein product: CASSLASGSEQFF. This rearrangement joins TRBV5-1 to TRBJ2-1, with 10 bases that match TRBD2. Per germline, CDR1 SGHRS and CDR2 YFSETQ. V lost 0 bases and J lost 9; bases outside the gene matches: 0. The CDR3 runs 13 residues. Variable domain in full (rest from reference TRBV5-1 and TRBJ2-1): KAGVTQTPRYLIKTRGQQVTLSCSPISGHRSVSWYQQTPGQGLQFLFEYFSETQRNKGNFPGRFSGRQFSNSRSEMNVSTLELGDSALYLCASSLASGSEQFFGPGTRLTVL.

The chain joins TRBV28 to TRBJ1-4, with 7 bases lining up with TRBD1. The CDR3 covers 15 residues. Trimming took 5 bases from V and 6 from J; bases not matched to a gene: 9. CDR1 and CDR2 (germline): MDHEN, SYDVKM. The CDR3 loop reads CASSAYRGGDEKLFF. In DNA, the CDR3 is TGTGCCAGCAGTGCCTACAGGGGTGGGGATGAAAAACTGTTTTTT.

The V and J genes are TRBV6-1 and TRBJ2-3, with a possible D match to TRBD1 (6 bases). Per germline, CDR1 MNHNS and CDR2 SASEGT. The V gene lost 7 bases and the J gene lost 3 bases, with 14 bases spanning the gap. The CDR3 spans 14 residues. The CDR3 DNA follows: TGTGCCAGCACCAGGGACACCATAACAGATACGCAGTATTTT. Its protein is CASTRDTITDTQYF.

V is TRBV6-5 and J is TRBJ1-3, with D hard to call. V was cut by 8 bases and J by 0 bases, with 8 bases left in between. The CDR3 totals 13 residues. In germline, CDR1 is MNHEY, CDR2 SVGAGI. The CDR3 sequence: CASGQVSGNTIYF. In DNA, the CDR3 is TGTGCCAGCGGCCAGGTCTCTGGAAACACCATATATTTT.